This T cell receptor (beta chain) is drawn from a study of cytomegalovirus exposure and HLA in healthy donors. Germline assignment: CDR1 SNHLY and CDR2 FYNNEI. Trimming removed 7 bases at V and 2 bases at J, with 4 bases between. The CDR3 is made up of 11 amino acids. Overall study findings and caveats: In a later analysis, most CMV-associated TCR beta chains appeared HLA-restricted. Cytomegalovirus association was listed for 170 or so TCR beta chains.

Worth noting for this clone: Its antigen is unknown.

It was with 60 Vbeta and 13 Jbeta primers that the PCR ran. Using immunoSEQ multiplex PCR, the repertoire was profiled, and TCRdb retains in-frame clones only, with some absent. In the table there are roughly 150,000 clones, 73% of which are singletons. Input material: PBMCs. The chain carries TRBV2 and TRBJ2-3; D is unresolved. The TCR was taken from a woman between 18 and 29 years old in good health and CMV-seropositive. CDR3 region: CASKYTDTQYF. The CDR3 DNA sequence: TGTGCCAGCAAATACACAGATACGCAGTATTTT.